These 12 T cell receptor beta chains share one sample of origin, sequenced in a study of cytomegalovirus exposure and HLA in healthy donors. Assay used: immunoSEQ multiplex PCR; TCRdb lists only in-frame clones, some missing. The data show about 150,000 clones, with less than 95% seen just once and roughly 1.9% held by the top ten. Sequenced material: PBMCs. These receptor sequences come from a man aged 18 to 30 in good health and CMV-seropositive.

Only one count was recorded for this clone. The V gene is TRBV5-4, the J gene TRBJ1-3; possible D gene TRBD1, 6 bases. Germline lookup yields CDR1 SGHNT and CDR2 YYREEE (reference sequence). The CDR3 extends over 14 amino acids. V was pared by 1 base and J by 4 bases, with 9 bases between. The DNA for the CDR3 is TGTGCCAGCAGCTTGACAGGGCCAGGAAACACCATATATTTT. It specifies CASSLTGPGNTIYF.

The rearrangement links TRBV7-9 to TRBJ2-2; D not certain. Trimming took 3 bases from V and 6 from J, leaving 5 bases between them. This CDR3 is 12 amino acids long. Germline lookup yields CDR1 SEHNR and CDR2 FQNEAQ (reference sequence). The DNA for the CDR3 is TGTGCCAGCAGCTTTTATCCCGGGGAGCTGTTTTTT. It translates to CASSFYPGELFF.

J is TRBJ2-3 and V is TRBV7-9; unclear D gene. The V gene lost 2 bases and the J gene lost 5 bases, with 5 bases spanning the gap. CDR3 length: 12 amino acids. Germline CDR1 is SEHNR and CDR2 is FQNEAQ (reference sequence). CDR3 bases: TGTGCCAGCAGCTTATCCATAGATACGCAGTATTTT. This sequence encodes CASSLSIDTQYF. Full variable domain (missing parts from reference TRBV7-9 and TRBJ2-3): DTGVSQNPRHKITKRGQNVTFRCDPISEHNRLYWYRQTLGQGPEFLTYFQNEAQLEKSRLLSDRFSAERPKGSFSTLEIQRTEQGDSAMYLCASSLSIDTQYFGPGTRLTVL.

The CDR3 coding sequence is TGTGCCAGCAGTTCTTGGACAGGGGGTCCCCGCACCGGGGAGCTGTTTTTT. Residues: CASSSWTGGPRTGELFF. The rearrangement joins TRBV27 to TRBJ2-2; 10 bases map to TRBD1. Trimming took 4 bases from V and 4 from J; bases not matched to a gene: 9. The CDR3 is made up of 17 amino acids. In germline, CDR1 is MNHEY, CDR2 SMNVEV (reference sequence).

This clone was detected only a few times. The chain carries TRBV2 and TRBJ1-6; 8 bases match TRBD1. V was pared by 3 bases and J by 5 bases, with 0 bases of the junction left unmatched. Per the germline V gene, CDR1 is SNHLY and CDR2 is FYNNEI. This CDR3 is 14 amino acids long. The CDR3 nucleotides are TGTGCCAGCAGTGAGGGACAGGATAATTCACCCCTCCACTTT. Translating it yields CASSEGQDNSPLHF.

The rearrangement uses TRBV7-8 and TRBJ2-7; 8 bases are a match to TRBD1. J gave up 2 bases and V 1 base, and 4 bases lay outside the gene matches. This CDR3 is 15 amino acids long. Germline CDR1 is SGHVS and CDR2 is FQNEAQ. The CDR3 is CASSLEGTGAYEQYF. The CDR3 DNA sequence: TGTGCCAGCAGCTTAGAAGGGACAGGAGCCTACGAGCAGTACTTC.

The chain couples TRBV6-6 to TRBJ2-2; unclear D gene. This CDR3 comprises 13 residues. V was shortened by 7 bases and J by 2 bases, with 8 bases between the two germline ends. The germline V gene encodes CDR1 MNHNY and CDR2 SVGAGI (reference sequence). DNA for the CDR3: TGTGCCAGCATAGAATCCAACACCGGGGAGCTGTTTTTT. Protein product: CASIESNTGELFF.

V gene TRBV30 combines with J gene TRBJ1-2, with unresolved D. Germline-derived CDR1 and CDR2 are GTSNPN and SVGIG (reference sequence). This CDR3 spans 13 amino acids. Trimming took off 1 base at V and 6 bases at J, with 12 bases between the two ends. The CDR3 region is CAWSASPGHGYTF. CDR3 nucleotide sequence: TGTGCCTGGAGTGCTAGCCCCGGCCATGGCTACACCTTC.

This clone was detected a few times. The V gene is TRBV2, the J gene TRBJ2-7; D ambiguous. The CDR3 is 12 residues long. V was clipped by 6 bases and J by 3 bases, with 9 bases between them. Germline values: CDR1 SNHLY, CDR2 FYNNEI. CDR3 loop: CASREQIYEQYF. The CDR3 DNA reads TGTGCCAGCAGGGAACAGATCTACGAGCAGTACTTC.

DNA for the CDR3: TGTGCCAGCTCACCGCCGGACAGGCCCCCGGGCTATGGCTACACCTTC. This codes for CASSPPDRPPGYGYTF. The chain has TRBV18 and TRBJ1-2, with 7 bases fitting TRBD1. The CDR3 loop spans 16 amino acids. Looked up from germline, CDR1 is KGHSH and CDR2 is LQKENI. The trim removed 3 bases at V and 4 bases at J, leaving 11 bases unmatched.

The DNA of the CDR3 is TGTGCCAGCAGCTTGATTTCCGAGGGAAATCAGCCCCAGCATTTT. Its protein product is CASSLISEGNQPQHF. The V gene is TRBV5-6, the J gene TRBJ1-5, with D unresolved. There are 15 residues in the CDR3. Trimming cost V 1 base and J 4 bases, with 12 bases left between them. Per the germline V gene, CDR1 is SGHDT and CDR2 is YYEEEE.

The CDR3 sequence: CASSQVRDGRGETQYF. The CDR3 region has the DNA TGCGCCAGCAGCCAAGTCCGGGACGGACGGGGGGAGACCCAGTACTTC. The genes are TRBV4-1 and TRBJ2-5, with D tentatively TRBD2 (6 bases). The CDR3 is 16 amino acids. Germline V CDR1 and CDR2: MGHRA, YSYEKL. The V end was cut by 1 base, the J end by 5 bases, with 17 bases between.